This T cell receptor beta chain emerged from a study of early T cells in non-severe SARS-CoV-2 infection. Trimming left V 5 bases short and J 9 bases short, with 10 bases between. Germline values: CDR1 SEHNR, CDR2 FQNEAQ (reference sequence). The CDR3 runs 11 residues. Individual cDNA molecules carried attached unique molecular identifiers. TCRdb re-derived calls from the 5' RACE reads in MiXCR, one entry per CDR3 protein. The sample includes approximately 110,000 distinct CDR3 sequences, 15% of them seen just once. The receptor comes from an adult who was a healthcare worker with PCR-confirmed SARS-CoV-2 infection or an uninfected control (not recorded which). V usage is TRBV7-9 and J usage is TRBJ1-2; D ambiguous. The sequenced material came from whole blood. The CDR3 reads CASSPVRSYTF. In nucleotides, the CDR3 is TGTGCCAGCAGCCCCGTAAGAAGCTACACCTTC.